Following are 25 T cell receptor beta chains from one sample sequenced in a study of immune characteristics of hereditary and idiopathic chronic pancreatitis. Using immunoSEQ multiplex PCR, the repertoire was profiled, and TCRdb retains in-frame clones only, with some absent. The sample records some 15,000 clones, over 70% being singletons. Chronic pancreatitis tissue was collected during total pancreatectomy with islet autotransplantation. The sample taken for sequencing was pancreas tissue with hereditary chronic pancreatitis. The source of these receptors is a human donor with chronic pancreatitis.

The CDR3 DNA reads as TGTGCCAGCAGTTCTATGGGGTCCAGCGGGAGGTACGAGCAGTACTTC. Translation: CASSSMGSSGRYEQYF. This chain joins TRBV7-2 and TRBJ2-7; TRBD2 matches 9 bases. The CDR3 has 16 residues. Germline assignment: CDR1 SGHTA and CDR2 FQGNSA. The J segment lost 4 bases and the V segment lost 6 bases, leaving 13 bases of the junction unmatched.

The V gene is TRBV2, the J gene TRBJ2-7, with 14 bases that match TRBD2. This CDR3 spans 13 amino acids. Germline assignment: CDR1 SNHLY and CDR2 FYNNEI. The junction had 1 base not matched to a gene; V was cut back by 11 bases and J by 1 base. The CDR3, as DNA: TGTGCCGGGACTAGCGGGGGTTCCTACGAGCAGTACTTC. Its protein is CAGTSGGSYEQYF.

The chain carries TRBV5-1 and TRBJ1-4, with D possibly being TRBD1 (6 bases). Germline V gives CDR1 SGHRS, CDR2 YFSETQ. V was shortened by 5 bases and J by 3 bases, with 14 bases between the two germline ends. This CDR3 is built from 15 residues. DNA of the CDR3: TGCGCCAGCAGAGCTCAGACAGGTTCTAATGAAAAACTGTTTTTT. Its translation is CASRAQTGSNEKLFF.

The chain uses TRBV2 and TRBJ1-2; D might be TRBD1 (5 bases). Germline CDR1 SNHLY, CDR2 FYNNEI. With 4 bases removed from V and 8 bases from J, the gap between germline ends came to 14 bases. The CDR3 sequence is 13 residues long. The chain's CDR3 is CASSVGTAGGYTF. Written as DNA, the CDR3 is TGTGCCAGCAGTGTGGGGACCGCTGGCGGCTACACCTTC. The full variable domain, rest sourced from reference TRBV2 and TRBJ1-2, is EPEVTQTPSHQVTQMGQEVILRCVPISNHLYFYWYRQILGQKVEFLVSFYNNEISEKSEIFDDQFSVERPDGSNFTLKIRSTKLEDSAMYFCASSVGTAGGYTFGSGTRLTVV.

A single count supports this clone. V and J are TRBV7-2 and TRBJ1-2; 11 bases are shared with TRBD1. The CDR3 has 15 amino acids. Trimming cost V 5 bases and J 7 bases; bases outside gene matches: 9. Germline CDR1 SGHTA, CDR2 FQGNSA. The CDR3 region has the DNA TGTGCCAGCAGCCCCTGGGACAGGGGGGTCTCTGGCTACACCTTC. Translation: CASSPWDRGVSGYTF.

The chain combines TRBV7-2 with TRBJ2-3; possible D gene TRBD2, 5 bases. The V end was cut by 4 bases, the J end by 7 bases, with 9 bases between. This CDR3 contains 12 residues. Germline V gene sequence: CDR1 SGHTA, CDR2 FQGNSA. The CDR3 region is CASSSLANTQYF. The CDR3 DNA is TGTGCCAGCAGCTCCTTAGCGAATACGCAGTATTTT.

In its sample, this clone was seen once. The chain carries TRBV3-1 (or the pseudogene TRBV3-2) and TRBJ2-7; D is unresolved. The germline V gene encodes CDR1 LGHDT and CDR2 YNNKEL (reference sequence). V lost 4 bases and J lost 5, with 12 bases in between. The CDR3 spans 13 residues. CDR3 loop: CASSPAHIHEQYF. The CDR3 DNA is TGTGCCAGCAGCCCAGCCCACATACACGAGCAGTACTTC.

The genes are TRBV30 and TRBJ1-1; no firm D call. V lost 0 bases and J 4 bases, leaving 9 bases between the germline ends. Germline loops: CDR1 GTSNPN, CDR2 SVGIG (reference sequence). CDR3 length: 13 residues. CDR3 nucleotides: TGTGCCTGGAGTGTGCTGAGCTCCACTGAAGCTTTCTTT. The encoded protein is CAWSVLSSTEAFF.

The sample holds a few counts of this clone. The rearrangement joins TRBV5-4 to TRBJ2-2; TRBD1 matches 7 bases. Trimming cost V 3 bases and J 5 bases; bases outside gene matches: 4. The CDR3 runs to 14 residues. CDR1 and CDR2 from the germline V gene are SGHNT and YYREEE (reference sequence). CDR3 amino acids: CASSSGQATGELFF. The DNA for the CDR3 is TGTGCCAGCAGCTCTGGACAGGCTACCGGGGAGCTGTTTTTT.

The chain uses TRBV28 and TRBJ2-4; TRBD1 matches 7 bases. Losses at the gene ends were 3 bases for V and 4 bases for J; bases not matched to a gene: 3. The CDR3 is 14 residues long. Germline CDR1 and CDR2: MDHEN and SYDVKM. CDR3 sequence: CASSLGQRKNIQYF. The CDR3 region has the DNA TGTGCCAGCAGTTTGGGACAGAGGAAAAACATTCAGTACTTC.

This chain uses TRBV21-1 with TRBJ1-2; the D segment call TRBD1 is taken from the table without a DNA check. TRBV21-1 is labeled a pseudogene. The CDR3 has 15 residues. Here the CDR3 DNA reads TGTGCCAGCAGCGAAATTACAGGGATTAACTATGGCTACACCTTC. Translating gives CASSEITGINYGYTF.

The V gene is TRBV30, the J gene TRBJ2-2, with TRBD2 matching over 14 bases. V shed 3 bases, J shed 5 bases, and the junction held 11 bases outside the gene matches. Germline values: CDR1 GTSNPN, CDR2 SVGIG (reference sequence). The CDR3 spans 18 residues. The CDR3, as DNA: TGTGCCTGGAGACCCCCTGGACTAGCGGGAGGTAAGACCGGGGAGCTGTTTTTT. Its protein is CAWRPPGLAGGKTGELFF.

The chain is built from TRBV30 and TRBJ1-4; no reliable D call. The CDR3 spans 16 residues. Germline-derived CDR1 and CDR2 are GTSNPN and SVGIG (reference sequence). Trimming took off 1 base at V and 6 bases at J, with 18 bases between the two ends. The CDR3, as DNA: TGTGCCTGGAGTGCCCAAACGGGATACCGAGATGAAAAACTGTTTTTT. Encoded protein: CAWSAQTGYRDEKLFF.

The chain is built from TRBV27 and TRBJ2-7; 7 bases fit TRBD1. V lost 5 bases, J lost 5 bases, and 6 bases stayed unmatched. Germline V gene lookup returns CDR1 MNHEY and CDR2 SMNVEV (reference sequence). This CDR3 is built from 13 residues. CDR3 region: CASSPLTGNEQYF. CDR3 nucleotides: TGTGCCAGCAGTCCCCTGACAGGGAACGAGCAGTACTTC.

The chain joins TRBV19 to TRBJ1-4; 9 bases agree with TRBD1. The CDR3 covers 15 residues. Germline CDR1 and CDR2: LNHDA and SQIVND (reference sequence). V gave up 5 bases and J gave up 8 bases; unmatched junction bases: 9. The CDR3 spells CASSDADRGLEKLFF. The CDR3 DNA sequence: TGTGCCAGTAGTGACGCGGACAGGGGTCTGGAAAAACTGTTTTTT.

This chain uses TRBV7-9 with TRBJ1-1; TRBD1 is a possible D gene (6 bases). Germline CDR1 is SEHNR and CDR2 is FQNEAQ (reference sequence). The germline V and J ends were trimmed by 5 bases and 1 base, with 20 bases remaining between them. The CDR3 extends over 17 amino acids. CDR3 DNA sequence: TGTGCCAGCAGCCCCGATCCGGGGGCTGGGAGGAACACTGAAGCTTTCTTT. This codes for CASSPDPGAGRNTEAFF.

The chain carries TRBV6-4 and TRBJ1-1; D unclear. This CDR3 is 13 amino acids long. The germline V gene has CDR1 MRHNA and CDR2 SNTAGT. V was clipped by 5 bases and J by 5 bases, with 12 bases between them. The CDR3 sequence is CASSPREETEAFF. CDR3 nucleotides: TGTGCCAGCAGTCCCCGGGAGGAAACTGAAGCTTTCTTT.

The chain links TRBV29-1 to TRBJ1-5; possible D gene TRBD1, 5 bases. Germline V lookup: CDR1 SQVTM, CDR2 ANQGSEA. V was pared by 6 bases and J by 3 bases, with 9 bases between. The CDR3 extends over 12 amino acids. The CDR3 spells CSVGQINQPQHF. In DNA, the CDR3 is TGCAGCGTGGGGCAGATCAATCAGCCCCAGCATTTT.

The count of this clone is one. This chain links TRBV3-1 (or the pseudogene TRBV3-2) with TRBJ2-7; 8 nucleotides line up with TRBD1. After removal of 5 bases from V and 4 bases from J, the junction contained 7 bases not matched to a gene. The CDR3 spans 14 residues. Germline V gene data show CDR1 as LGHDT and CDR2 as YNNKEL (reference sequence). CDR3 bases: TGTGCCAGCAGCTACAGGGGGTATCGATACGAGCAGTACTTC. It yields the protein CASSYRGYRYEQYF.

This clone was observed once. The chain joins TRBV6-5 to TRBJ2-3, with 8 bases lining up with TRBD2. Per the germline V gene, CDR1 is MNHEY and CDR2 is SVGAGI. The trim removed 6 bases at V and 6 bases at J, leaving 5 bases unmatched. The CDR3 has 13 amino acids. The DNA for the CDR3 is TGTGCCAGCAGCGTTAGCGGGATCGATACGCAGTATTTT. Translated, it gives CASSVSGIDTQYF.

The CDR3 spells CASSIHRDRTNSPLHF. CDR3 bases: TGTGCCAGTAGTATACACAGGGATCGAACCAATTCACCCCTCCACTTT. The rearrangement joins TRBV19 to TRBJ1-6; tentatively, D is TRBD1 (6 bases). CDR1 is LNHDA and CDR2 is SQIVND in the germline V gene (reference sequence). There are 16 residues in the CDR3. V was clipped by 2 bases and J by 7 bases, with 15 bases between them.

This chain links TRBV6-5 with TRBJ2-7; D may correspond to TRBD1 or TRBD2 (6 bases each). CDR3 length: 15 amino acids. Germline values: CDR1 MNHEY, CDR2 SVGAGI. With 7 bases removed from V and 1 base from J, the gap between germline ends came to 17 bases. CDR3 nucleotides: TGTGCCAGCATACAGGGCGGAGGGGGATCCTACGAGCAGTACTTC. It translates to CASIQGGGGSYEQYF.

This chain joins TRBV2 and TRBJ1-2, with no clear D. This CDR3 has 12 amino acids. Trimming removed 6 bases from V and 5 bases from J, with 10 bases in between. CDR1 and CDR2 from the germline V gene are SNHLY and FYNNEI. The CDR3 region is CASRAGLYGYTF. The CDR3 DNA reads as TGTGCCAGCAGGGCAGGCCTATATGGCTACACCTTC.

This rearrangement joins TRBV10-1 to TRBJ2-5, with 8 bases identical to TRBD2. Germline values: CDR1 WNHNN, CDR2 SYGVQD (reference sequence). This CDR3 region has 14 residues. Trimming removed 7 bases from V and 0 bases from J; junction bases left unmatched: 4. The CDR3 sequence is CASKVGRDQETQYF. The CDR3 DNA is TGCGCCAGCAAGGTCGGGAGGGACCAAGAGACCCAGTACTTC.

The V gene is TRBV14, the J gene TRBJ2-7, with D possibly TRBD1 on 7 matching bases. Trimming pared 1 base from V and 0 bases from J, leaving 10 bases between. CDR3 size: 15 residues. Per the germline V gene, CDR1 is SGHDN and CDR2 is FVKESK. CDR3 DNA sequence: TGTGCCAGCAGCCAAGCAGGGGGGCCCTCCTACGAGCAGTACTTC. Its translation: CASSQAGGPSYEQYF.